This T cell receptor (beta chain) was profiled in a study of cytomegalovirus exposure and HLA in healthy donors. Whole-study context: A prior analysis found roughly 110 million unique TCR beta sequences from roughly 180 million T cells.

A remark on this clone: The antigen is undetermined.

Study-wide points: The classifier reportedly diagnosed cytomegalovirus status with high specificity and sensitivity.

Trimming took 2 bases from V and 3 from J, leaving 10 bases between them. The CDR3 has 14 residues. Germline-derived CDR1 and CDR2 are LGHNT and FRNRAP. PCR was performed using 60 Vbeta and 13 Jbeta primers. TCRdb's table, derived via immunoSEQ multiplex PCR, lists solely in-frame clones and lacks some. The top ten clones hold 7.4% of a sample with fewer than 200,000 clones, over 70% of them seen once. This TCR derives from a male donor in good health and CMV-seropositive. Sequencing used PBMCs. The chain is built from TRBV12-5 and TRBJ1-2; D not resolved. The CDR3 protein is CASGLSSMHYGYTF. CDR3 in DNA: TGTGCTAGTGGTTTGTCCAGTATGCACTATGGCTACACCTTC.